This T cell receptor (beta chain) was recovered during a study of blood T cell repertoires in COVID-19. Study summary: Samples taken during acute and convalescent COVID-19 were collected in the United States, Italy and Spain. Sources were T cells, B-cell-depleted T cells, or PBMCs; the material itself was cDNA or gDNA.

Seattle cases were enrolled at active infection and followed longitudinally. Authors' processing steps: Estimated nucleated cell counts came from reference gene primer amplification. TCRdb's copy holds only in-frame clones and misses some; the assay was immunoSEQ multiplex PCR. Clone size and the V and J calls come from that table; the DNA yielded D and trimming. Here the sample spans some 220,000 clones, 80% to 95% being singletons. Germline V gives CDR1 MNHEY, CDR2 SVGAGI. The germline V and J ends were trimmed by 5 bases and 4 bases, with 12 bases remaining between them. The length of the CDR3 is 14 residues.

The receptor comes from a man between 25 and 39 years old with COVID-19, enrolled during active disease. V usage is TRBV6-5 and J usage is TRBJ2-1; a possible D gene is TRBD1 (5 bases). Material: peripheral blood. The CDR3 here is CASSRETAYNEQFF. The DNA for the CDR3 is TGTGCCAGCAGTCGTGAGACAGCTTACAATGAGCAGTTCTTC.